This entry lists 20 T cell receptor beta chains sequenced from one sample in a study of cytomegalovirus exposure and HLA in healthy donors. Primers for the PCR totalled 60 Vbeta and 13 Jbeta. The table came from immunoSEQ multiplex PCR; TCRdb's copy has only in-frame clones and leaves some out. The sample lists some 110,000 clones, over 70% occurring once. The material sequenced was PBMCs. The receptors shown here come from a female donor in good health and CMV-seronegative.

The chain uses TRBV27 and TRBJ2-2; D not resolved. The CDR3 is 15 amino acids. The V gene lost 1 base and the J gene lost 7 bases, with 13 bases spanning the gap. CDR1 MNHEY and CDR2 SMNVEV come from the germline V gene (reference sequence). The CDR3 loop reads CASSLFSLVGGELFF. The DNA of the CDR3 is TGTGCCAGCAGTTTATTCAGCCTAGTTGGCGGGGAGCTGTTTTTT.

The chain's CDR3 is CASSQSPTGLNSPLHF. The DNA for the CDR3 is TGTGCCAGCAGCCAGAGCCCGACAGGGCTTAATTCACCCCTCCACTTT. The rearrangement joins TRBV5-5 to TRBJ1-6; TRBD1 agrees at 7 bases. V lost 4 bases, J lost 6 bases, and 10 bases stayed unmatched. The CDR3 runs 16 residues. Per germline, CDR1 SGHKS and CDR2 YYEKEE (reference sequence).

The chain carries TRBV30 and TRBJ1-1; 8 nucleotides agree with TRBD1. CDR3 length equals 12 residues. V shed 4 bases, J shed 5 bases, and the junction held 3 bases outside the gene matches. The germline V gene has CDR1 GTSNPN and CDR2 SVGIG (reference sequence). The CDR3 is CAWTDRVTEAFF. As DNA, the CDR3 is TGTGCCTGGACGGACAGGGTAACTGAAGCTTTCTTT.

The chain has TRBV19 and TRBJ1-5; 12 bases align to TRBD1. Germline CDR1 and CDR2: LNHDA and SQIVND (reference sequence). The CDR3 is 15 residues long. Trimming took 3 bases from V and 7 from J; bases not matched to a gene: 4. CDR3 region: CASSMGQGADQPQHF. In nucleotides, the CDR3 is TGTGCCAGTAGTATGGGACAGGGGGCCGACCAGCCCCAGCATTTT.

The chain combines TRBV11-2 with TRBJ2-5; D is undetermined. The CDR3 consists of 15 residues. CDR1 SGHAT and CDR2 FQNNGV come from the germline V gene. Trimming stripped 0 bases from V and 6 bases from J, with 14 bases between. The CDR3 nucleotides are TGTGCCAGCAGCTTAGATCTCGCTATTGCAAAGACCCAGTACTTC. It is translated as CASSLDLAIAKTQYF.

The chain combines TRBV18 with TRBJ2-4; the match to TRBD2 covers 13 bases. Trimming cost V 0 bases and J 0 bases; bases outside gene matches: 2. Germline CDR1 is KGHSH and CDR2 is LQKENI. This CDR3 region has 18 residues. Here the CDR3 reads CASSPPGLAGIAKNIQYF. DNA of the CDR3: TGTGCCAGCTCACCACCGGGACTAGCGGGGATAGCCAAAAACATTCAGTACTTC.

Comment on this clone: Additional DNA sequences in this sample encode the identical CDR3. The rearrangement uses TRBV9 and TRBJ2-2, with D maybe TRBD1 (6 bases). The V end lost 0 bases, the J end lost 5 bases, and 8 bases lay between the germline ends. The V gene's germline CDR1 is SGDLS and CDR2 YYNGEE. This CDR3 has 14 amino acids. CDR3 amino acids: CASSVAQGTGELFF. The DNA of the CDR3 is TGTGCCAGCAGCGTAGCACAGGGAACCGGGGAGCTGTTTTTT.

The rearrangement links TRBV6-1 to TRBJ1-2; maybe TRBD1 (5 bases). The V and J ends lost 0 bases and 6 bases respectively, with 14 bases between them. The CDR3 is 15 residues long. Germline V gives CDR1 MNHNS, CDR2 SASEGT. CDR3 in amino acids: CASSEAGLNENGYTF. Written as DNA, the CDR3 is TGTGCCAGCAGTGAAGCGGGACTGAATGAGAATGGCTACACCTTC.

This clone was counted between two and nine times. The chain links TRBV19 to TRBJ2-2; the match to TRBD2 covers 7 bases. Germline V lookup: CDR1 LNHDA, CDR2 SQIVND (reference sequence). The CDR3 runs to 14 residues. J was trimmed by 3 bases and V by 8 bases; bases with no gene match: 6. In DNA form, the CDR3 reads TGTGCCAGTCTGGGAGGGCCCTACACCGGGGAGCTGTTTTTT. It codes for CASLGGPYTGELFF.

The chain carries TRBV2 and TRBJ1-1; no clear D. Trimming left V 9 bases short and J 11 bases short, with 7 bases between. The CDR3 is 8 residues long. Germline V CDR1 and CDR2: SNHLY, FYNNEI. The CDR3 region is CARDMAFF. As DNA, the CDR3 is TGTGCCAGAGACATGGCTTTCTTT.

The rearrangement links TRBV5-1 to TRBJ2-2; the D gene is possibly TRBD2 (6 bases). The germline CDR1 and CDR2 sequences are SGHRS and YFSETQ. The V end lost 1 base, the J end lost 3 bases, and 10 bases lay between the germline ends. CDR3 length: 15 residues. CDR3 sequence reads: CASSLTGTDTGELFF. The CDR3 DNA sequence: TGCGCCAGCAGCTTGACCGGGACTGACACCGGGGAGCTGTTTTTT. Using reference TRBV5-1 and TRBJ2-2 for the parts outside the CDR3, the full variable domain is KAGVTQTPRYLIKTRGQQVTLSCSPISGHRSVSWYQQTPGQGLQFLFEYFSETQRNKGNFPGRFSGRQFSNSRSEMNVSTLELGDSALYLCASSLTGTDTGELFFGEGSRLTVL.

This rearrangement joins TRBV6-5 to TRBJ2-7; 8 positions agree with TRBD1. J lost 1 base, V lost 10 bases, and 6 bases had no gene match. The CDR3 spans 13 residues. CDR1 and CDR2 from the germline V gene are MNHEY and SVGAGI. The CDR3 DNA reads TGTGCCACCGCCGGACAGGGTTCCTACGAGCAGTACTTC. This translates into CATAGQGSYEQYF.

The chain couples TRBV7-2 to TRBJ2-2, with 7 nucleotides matching TRBD2. The CDR3 sequence is 15 residues long. V was clipped by 5 bases and J by 3 bases; unmatched bases: 6. Germline values: CDR1 SGHTA, CDR2 FQGNSA. The CDR3 sequence: CASSRGSRDTGELFF. The CDR3 DNA is TGTGCCAGCAGCCGCGGGAGCCGGGACACCGGGGAGCTGTTTTTT.

The chain has TRBV7-7 and TRBJ2-3; 13 bases map to TRBD2. This CDR3 is 16 amino acids long. CDR1 and CDR2 from the germline V gene are SSHAT and FNYEAQ (reference sequence). The CDR3 region is CASGGTSGIFTDTQYF. The CDR3 nucleotides are TGTGCTAGCGGGGGGACTAGCGGGATTTTCACAGATACGCAGTATTTT.

DNA of the CDR3: TGTGCCTGCAGCCGGGACAGGGACTACGAGCAGTACTTC. This codes for CACSRDRDYEQYF. The chain employs TRBV18 and TRBJ2-7, with TRBD1 matching over 9 bases. V lost 11 bases to trimming and J lost 3 bases; unmatched junction nucleotides: 8. The CDR3 runs 13 residues. Germline-derived CDR1 and CDR2 are KGHSH and LQKENI. Together with reference TRBV18 and TRBJ2-7, the CDR3 gives the full variable domain: NAGVMQNPRHLVRRRGQEARLRCSPMKGHSHVYWYRQLPEEGLKFMVYLQKENIIDESGMPKERFSAEFPKEGPSILRIQQVVRGDSAAYFCACSRDRDYEQYFGPGTRLTVT.

This chain joins TRBV4-1 and TRBJ2-2; 14 bases map to TRBD2. The CDR3 is 19 residues long. Germline loops: CDR1 MGHRA, CDR2 YSYEKL. The ends lost 1 base at V and 6 bases at J; junction bases unmatched: 10. CDR3: CASSQVRGLAGVGSGELFF. The CDR3 DNA sequence: TGCGCCAGCAGCCAAGTACGGGGACTAGCGGGAGTAGGGTCCGGGGAGCTGTTTTTT.

This clone turned up a few times. This rearrangement joins TRBV7-8 to TRBJ2-7; possible D gene TRBD1, 5 bases. The V end was cut by 7 bases, the J end by 2 bases, with 12 bases between. Germline CDR1 reads SGHVS; CDR2 reads FQNEAQ. The CDR3 totals 13 residues. CDR3 sequence (DNA): TGTGCCAGCAAGGTAGACAGTACCTACGAGCAGTACTTC. Protein product: CASKVDSTYEQYF.

Comment on this clone: Other DNA variants within this sample encode the same CDR3. The rearrangement joins TRBV6-5 to TRBJ2-7, with D hard to call. Germline loops: CDR1 MNHEY, CDR2 SVGAGI. This CDR3 spans 13 amino acids. Between the trimmed V and J ends, which lost 0 bases and 4 bases, there was a span of 7 bases. DNA of the CDR3: TGTGCCAGCAGTTACTCGAGATCGTACGAGCAGTACTTC. Its translation: CASSYSRSYEQYF.

The chain has TRBV27 and TRBJ2-1, with 8 positions matching TRBD1. J was trimmed by 8 bases and V by 6 bases; bases with no gene match: 12. From germline, CDR1 is MNHEY and CDR2 SMNVEV (reference sequence). The CDR3 spans 15 residues. The CDR3 coding sequence is TGTGCCAGCAGCCCTACCCTTCCGGACAGGGATGAGCAGTTCTTC. Protein product: CASSPTLPDRDEQFF.

The chain links TRBV11-2 to TRBJ2-5, with D hard to call. V lost 5 bases and J 1 base, leaving 8 bases between the germline ends. The CDR3 contains 13 residues. Germline V gives CDR1 SGHAT, CDR2 FQNNGV. The CDR3 loop is CASSRHIQETQYF. The CDR3 nucleotides are TGTGCCAGCAGCCGACACATCCAAGAGACCCAGTACTTC.